This TCR beta chain was identified in a study of control samples from healthy donors and cancer patients. CDR3 length equals 14 residues. V lost 6 bases and J lost 3, with 11 bases in between. Germline values: CDR1 MNHEY, CDR2 SMNVEV (reference sequence). Repertoires were generated with immunoSEQ multiplex PCR, while TCRdb's copy carries only in-frame clones and drops some. The table shows 150,000 to 200,000 clones, with 85% to 90% occurring only once. This clonotype was obtained from a woman aged 25 to 39 in good health. The gene calls are TRBV27 and TRBJ2-2; tentatively, D is TRBD1 (6 bases). Sequencing used blood. CDR3 residues: CASSIQGYTGELFF. Here the CDR3 DNA reads TGTGCCAGCAGCATACAGGGTTACACCGGGGAGCTGTTTTTT.